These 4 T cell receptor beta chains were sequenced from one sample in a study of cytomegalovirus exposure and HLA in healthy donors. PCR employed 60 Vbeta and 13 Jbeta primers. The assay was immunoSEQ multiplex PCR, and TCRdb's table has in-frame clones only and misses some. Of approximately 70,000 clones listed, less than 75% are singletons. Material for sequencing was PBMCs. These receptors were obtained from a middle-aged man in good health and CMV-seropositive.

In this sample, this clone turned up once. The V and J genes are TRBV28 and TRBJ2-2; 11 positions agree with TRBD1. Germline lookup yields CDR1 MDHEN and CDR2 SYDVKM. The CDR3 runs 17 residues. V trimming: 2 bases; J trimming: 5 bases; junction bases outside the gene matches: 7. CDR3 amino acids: CASSLITGTGGTGELFF. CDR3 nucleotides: TGTGCCAGCAGTTTAATTACTGGGACAGGGGGAACCGGGGAGCTGTTTTTT.

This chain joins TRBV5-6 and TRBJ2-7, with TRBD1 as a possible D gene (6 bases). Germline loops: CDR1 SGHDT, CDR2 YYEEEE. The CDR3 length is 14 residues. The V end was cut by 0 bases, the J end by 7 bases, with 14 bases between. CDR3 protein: CASSLGQGLGEQYF. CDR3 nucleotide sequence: TGTGCCAGCAGCTTGGGTCAGGGGTTGGGAGAGCAGTACTTC.

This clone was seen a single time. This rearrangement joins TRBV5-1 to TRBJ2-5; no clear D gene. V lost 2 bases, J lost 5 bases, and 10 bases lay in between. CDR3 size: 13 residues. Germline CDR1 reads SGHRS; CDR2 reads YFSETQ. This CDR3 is CASSFGELETQYF. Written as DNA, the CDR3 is TGCGCCAGCAGCTTTGGAGAACTGGAGACCCAGTACTTC. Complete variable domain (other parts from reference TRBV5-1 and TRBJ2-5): KAGVTQTPRYLIKTRGQQVTLSCSPISGHRSVSWYQQTPGQGLQFLFEYFSETQRNKGNFPGRFSGRQFSNSRSEMNVSTLELGDSALYLCASSFGELETQYFGPGTRLLVL.

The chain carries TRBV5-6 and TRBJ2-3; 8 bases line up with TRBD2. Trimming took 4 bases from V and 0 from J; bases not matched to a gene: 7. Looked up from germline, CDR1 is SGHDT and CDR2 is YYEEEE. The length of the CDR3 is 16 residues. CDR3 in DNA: TGTGCCAGCAGCGAAGCGGGGGCCCCTAGCACAGATACGCAGTATTTT. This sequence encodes CASSEAGAPSTDTQYF.